This TCR beta chain was found in a study of CD8+CD57+ T cells in acquired aplastic anemia. For CDR3 and TCR beta VDJ profiling, genomic DNA was the template used. MiXCR, run by TCRdb on the reads, gives a single entry per CDR3 protein. The sample consists of 75,000 to 90,000 distinct CDR3 sequences, less than 60% of them appearing once. About this clonotype: No antigen is known for it.

Study-wide points: Sharing between patients and controls was observed for twenty-nine CD8+ CDR3 sequences.

What was sequenced was sorted CD4+, CD8+, or CD8+CD57+ T cells (not recorded which) from PBMCs. This clonotype originated in a human donor in good health, serving as a control.

This CDR3 reads CASSLTAQQDTGELFF. The CDR3 DNA is TGTGCCAGCAGCTTAACGGCCCAGCAGGACACCGGGGAGCTGTTTTTT. The rearrangement uses TRBV13 and TRBJ2-2; D gene ambiguous. V gave up 2 bases and J gave up 3 bases, with 13 bases separating them. Germline assignment: CDR1 PRHDT and CDR2 FYEKMQ (reference sequence). This CDR3 comprises 16 residues.